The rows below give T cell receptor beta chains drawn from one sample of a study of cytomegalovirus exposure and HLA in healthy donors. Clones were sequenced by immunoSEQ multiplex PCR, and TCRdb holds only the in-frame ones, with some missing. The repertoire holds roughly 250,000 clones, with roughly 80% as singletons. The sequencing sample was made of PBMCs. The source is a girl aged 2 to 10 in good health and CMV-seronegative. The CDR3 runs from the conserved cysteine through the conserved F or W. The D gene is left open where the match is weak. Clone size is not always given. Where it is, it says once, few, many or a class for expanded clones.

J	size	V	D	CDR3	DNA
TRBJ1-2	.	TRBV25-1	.	CASSPSVTANYGYTF	TGTGCCAGCAGTCCGTCTGTGACAGCTAACTATGGCTACACCTTC
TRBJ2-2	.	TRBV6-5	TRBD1	CASSYSAGGLSGELFF	TGTGCCAGCAGTTACTCAGCAGGGGGCTTGTCCGGGGAGCTGTTTTTT
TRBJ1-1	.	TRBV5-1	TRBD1	CASSLDRGMDTDTEAFF	TGCGCCAGCAGCTTGGACAGGGGAATGGACACTGACACTGAAGCTTTCTTT
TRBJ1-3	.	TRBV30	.	CAWSSPRTWGNTIYF	TGTGCCTGGAGTTCGCCCCGGACATGGGGAAACACCATATATTTT
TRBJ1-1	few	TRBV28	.	CASSLGAGAPKAFF	TGTGCCAGCAGTTTGGGGGCCGGGGCTCCTAAAGCTTTCTTT
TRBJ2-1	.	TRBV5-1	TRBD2	CASSLALAGSNEQFF	TGCGCCAGCAGCTTGGCACTAGCGGGAAGCAATGAGCAGTTCTTC
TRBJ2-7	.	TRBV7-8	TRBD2	CASSLLAGGPSYEQYF	TGTGCCAGCAGCCTTTTGGCGGGAGGGCCTTCCTACGAGCAGTACTTC
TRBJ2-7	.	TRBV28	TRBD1	CASSLWGTGTYEQYF	TGTGCCAGCAGTTTATGGGGGACAGGTACCTACGAGCAGTACTTC
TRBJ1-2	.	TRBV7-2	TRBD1	CASSLSPGQGVGGYTF	TGTGCCAGCAGCTTATCCCCCGGACAGGGGGTTGGTGGCTACACCTTC
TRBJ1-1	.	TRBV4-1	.	CASSQVVSGTEAFF	TGCGCCAGCAGCCAAGTCGTTTCGGGGACTGAAGCTTTCTTT
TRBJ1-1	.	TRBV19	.	CASSTGDYGAFF	TGTGCCAGTAGTACAGGGGACTACGGAGCTTTCTTT
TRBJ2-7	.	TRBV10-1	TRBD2	CASSESQASGRSYEQYF	TGCGCCAGCAGTGAAAGCCAAGCTAGCGGGAGGTCCTACGAGCAGTACTTC
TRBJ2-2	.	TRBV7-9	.	CSSSSRGVGDSTGELFF	TGTTCCAGCAGCTCCCGCGGCGTAGGAGATTCCACCGGGGAGCTGTTTTTT
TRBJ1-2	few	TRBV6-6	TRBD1	CASSPTGANYGYTF	TGTGCCAGCAGCCCAACAGGGGCTAACTATGGCTACACCTTC
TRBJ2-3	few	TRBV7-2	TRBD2	CASSLGTSGAFVYF	TGTGCCAGCAGCTTAGGGACTAGCGGGGCCTTTGTGTATTTT
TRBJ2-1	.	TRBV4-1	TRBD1	CASSQRTGDIEQFF	TGCGCCAGCAGCCAAAGGACAGGTGATATTGAGCAGTTCTTC
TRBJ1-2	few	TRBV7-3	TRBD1	CASSPDRNYGYTF	TGTGCCAGCAGCCCGGACAGGAACTATGGCTACACCTTC
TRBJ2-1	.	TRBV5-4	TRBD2	CASRGGTSGGAGEQFF	TGTGCCAGCAGAGGGGGGACTAGCGGGGGGGCAGGGGAGCAGTTCTTC
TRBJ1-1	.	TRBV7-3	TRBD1	CASSPDRGKGAFF	TGTGCCAGCAGCCCGGACAGGGGAAAGGGGGCTTTCTTT
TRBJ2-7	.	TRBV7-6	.	CASSFARGEQYF	TGTGCCAGCAGCTTTGCCAGGGGCGAGCAGTACTTC
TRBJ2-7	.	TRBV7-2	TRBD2	CASSLVKGLGGEQYF	TGTGCCAGCAGCTTAGTAAAGGGACTAGGAGGCGAGCAGTACTTC
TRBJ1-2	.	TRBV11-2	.	CASSLSGPFYGYTF	TGTGCCAGCAGCTTAAGTGGGCCCTTCTATGGCTACACCTTC